This T cell receptor beta chain was profiled in a study of blood T cell repertoires in COVID-19. In the study overall: T cells, B-cell-depleted T cells, or PBMCs provided the cDNA or gDNA that served as material.

Everyone who took part was roughly 18 to 89 years old, and they came from about 23 US areas. Grouping used clinical history reported by participants in a survey and questionnaire. Recovered status applied to Cohort 3 donors who had two consecutive negative PCRs. It also applied to those with clearance or with symptom resolution. CDR1 is SGDLS, CDR2 YYNGEE, per germline. J gave up 3 bases and V 0 bases, and 0 bases lay outside the gene matches. The CDR3 runs to 15 residues. TCRdb keeps only in-frame clones here, not all; method: immunoSEQ multiplex PCR. The top ten clones hold approximately 4.1% of a sample with almost 250,000 clones, around 89% of them seen once. This clone appeared once. This same CDR3 is encoded by further DNA sequences in the sample.

This TCR was sampled from a young woman who had recovered from COVID-19. The sample comprised PBMCs or T cells enriched from blood (not recorded which). This chain connects TRBV9 to TRBJ2-1; 10 bases are a match to TRBD2. Here the CDR3 reads CASSVGLAGYNEQFF. In nucleotides, the CDR3 is TGTGCCAGCAGCGTAGGACTAGCGGGCTACAATGAGCAGTTCTTC.